These 8 T cell receptor beta chains were all obtained from the same sample, sequenced in a study of cytomegalovirus exposure and HLA in healthy donors. PCR primers comprised 60 Vbeta and 13 Jbeta primers. Assay used: immunoSEQ multiplex PCR; TCRdb lists only in-frame clones, some missing. In the table there are about 140,000 clones, approximately 79% of which are singletons. The sequencing sample was made of PBMCs. The receptors were sampled from a woman in her fifties or sixties in good health and CMV-seropositive.

This clone was observed a single time. The chain links TRBV19 to TRBJ1-1; tentatively, D is TRBD1 (5 bases). Germline loops: CDR1 LNHDA, CDR2 SQIVND (reference sequence). Trimming removed 3 bases at V and 4 bases at J, with 9 bases between. The CDR3 totals 13 residues. CDR3 protein: CASSMRQTTEAFF. DNA for the CDR3: TGTGCCAGTAGTATGAGACAGACCACTGAAGCTTTCTTT.

The rearrangement uses TRBV5-4 and TRBJ1-6; maybe TRBD1 (6 bases). The germline V gene encodes CDR1 SGHNT and CDR2 YYREEE (reference sequence). Between the trimmed V and J ends, which lost 0 bases and 5 bases, there was a span of 9 bases. The CDR3 is 15 residues long. In DNA form, the CDR3 reads TGTGCCAGCAGCTTGGGACAGGTGGATAATTCACCCCTCCACTTT. Its protein product is CASSLGQVDNSPLHF.

V usage is TRBV30 and J usage is TRBJ2-7; D is perhaps TRBD1 (6 bases). The CDR3 totals 13 residues. The V gene's germline CDR1 is GTSNPN and CDR2 SVGIG (reference sequence). The V end lost 2 bases, the J end lost 5 bases, and 13 bases lay between the germline ends. The CDR3: CAWSFGGFDEQYF. CDR3 DNA sequence: TGTGCCTGGAGTTTTGGGGGCTTCGACGAGCAGTACTTC.

CDR3 nucleotides: TGTGCCAGCTCACCAACCTCCAGCGGGGGGGTGGATGAGCAGTTCTTC. It translates to CASSPTSSGGVDEQFF. The chain recombines TRBV18 with TRBJ2-1, with 10 bases lining up with TRBD2. Germline V lookup: CDR1 KGHSH, CDR2 LQKENI. The CDR3 is 16 amino acids. Losses at the gene ends were 2 bases for V and 8 bases for J; bases not matched to a gene: 9.

The chain links TRBV7-8 to TRBJ2-2; 8 bases agree with TRBD1. The CDR3 has 15 amino acids. Germline V gene sequence: CDR1 SGHVS, CDR2 FQNEAQ. Unmatched junction bases numbered 3, after V lost 5 bases and J lost 1 base. CDR3 region: CASSLDRVNTGELFF. The DNA of the CDR3 is TGTGCCAGCAGCCTGGACAGGGTGAACACCGGGGAGCTGTTTTTT.

This chain uses TRBV5-1 with TRBJ2-1, with 8 nucleotides matching TRBD2. There are 15 residues in the CDR3. The germline CDR1 and CDR2 sequences are SGHRS and YFSETQ. Trimming cost V 2 bases and J 0 bases; bases outside gene matches: 1. CDR3 sequence reads: CASSFSGNSYNEQFF. CDR3 bases: TGCGCCAGCAGCTTTAGCGGGAACTCCTACAATGAGCAGTTCTTC.

J is TRBJ2-7 and V is TRBV7-2, with a weak D call TRBD2 (6 bases). The CDR3 loop spans 15 amino acids. CDR1 and CDR2 (germline): SGHTA, FQGNSA. V was trimmed by 1 base and J by 2 bases, leaving 12 bases between them. Here the CDR3 reads CASSLVTGETYEQYF. CDR3 in DNA: TGTGCCAGCAGCTTAGTTACGGGGGAGACCTACGAGCAGTACTTC. Full variable domain (outside the CDR3, taken from reference TRBV7-2 and TRBJ2-7): GAGVSQSPSNKVTEKGKDVELRCDPISGHTALYWYRQSLGQGLEFLIYFQGNSAPDKSGLPSDRFSAERTGGSVSTLTIQRTQQEDSAVYLCASSLVTGETYEQYFGPGTRLTVT.

The DNA of the CDR3 is TGTGCCAGCAGCTCAATTAAAGGGGGCGCGCATGGCTACACCTTC. Protein: CASSSIKGGAHGYTF. V and J are TRBV11-2 and TRBJ1-2, with 7 nucleotides matching TRBD1. Germline assignment: CDR1 SGHAT and CDR2 FQNNGV. Trimming at V came to 4 bases and at J to 6 bases, leaving 11 bases not matched to a gene. The CDR3 runs 15 residues. Full variable domain (remainder filled in from reference TRBV11-2 and TRBJ1-2): EAGVAQSPRYKIIEKRQSVAFWCNPISGHATLYWYQQILGQGPKLLIQFQNNGVVDDSQLPKDRFSAERLKGVDSTLKIQPAKLEDSAVYLCASSSIKGGAHGYTFGSGTRLTVV.